These 20 T cell receptor beta chains originate from one sample sequenced in a study of T cell responses to AZD1222 COVID-19 vaccine. Only in-frame clones appear in the TCRdb table, and some are missing; sequencing was by immunoSEQ multiplex PCR. The table has about 86,000 clones, about nine tenths seen once; the top ten hold about 7%. This material consisted of peripheral blood, taken 28 days after the second AZD1222 dose. Every receptor here comes from an adult who received the AZD1222 COVID-19 vaccine.

The V and J genes are TRBV5-4 and TRBJ2-1, with 11 bases that match TRBD2. The CDR3 totals 15 residues. Germline trimming cut 4 bases from V and 6 bases from J; bases unmatched to any gene: 6. Germline CDR1 is SGHNT and CDR2 is YYREEE (reference sequence). In DNA form, the CDR3 reads TGTGCCAGCAGCGTGACTAGCGGGAAGGGCAATGAGCAGTTCTTC. Protein product: CASSVTSGKGNEQFF.

The chain has TRBV6-1 and TRBJ1-1; TRBD1 matches at 9 bases. Trimming cost V 6 bases and J 3 bases; bases outside gene matches: 17. CDR3 size: 18 residues. CDR1 and CDR2 from the germline V gene are MNHNS and SASEGT. The CDR3 DNA reads TGTGCCAGCAGGGAAAGGATCCGGGACAGGGAAGGTTACACTGAAGCTTTCTTT. Its protein product is CASRERIRDREGYTEAFF.

This chain joins TRBV5-6 and TRBJ1-1; a possible D gene is TRBD1 (5 bases). This CDR3 has 15 residues. Germline V gene sequence: CDR1 SGHDT, CDR2 YYEEEE. Trimming cost V 4 bases and J 0 bases, with 13 bases left between them. CDR3 loop: CASSLLGTMNTEAFF. CDR3 DNA sequence: TGTGCCAGCAGCCTGTTAGGGACCATGAACACTGAAGCTTTCTTT.

This clone was recorded a few times. The chain has TRBV3-1 (or the pseudogene TRBV3-2) and TRBJ1-1, with D unclear. V lost 0 bases, J lost 7 bases, and 6 bases lay in between. This CDR3 contains 12 residues. Germline loops: CDR1 LGHDT, CDR2 YNNKEL (reference sequence). The DNA of the CDR3 is TGTGCCAGCAGCCAAGATGGGCATGAAGCTTTCTTT. As protein: CASSQDGHEAFF.

The chain carries TRBV7-7 and TRBJ2-5; the match to TRBD1 covers 8 bases. The trim removed 6 bases at V and 4 bases at J, leaving 4 bases unmatched. The CDR3 has 13 residues. Germline V gene data show CDR1 as SSHAT and CDR2 as FNYEAQ (reference sequence). For the CDR3, the DNA is TGTGCCAGCAGGCGCGACAGGGGAGAGACCCAGTACTTC. Its translation is CASRRDRGETQYF.

This chain links TRBV7-9 with TRBJ1-1; tentatively, D is TRBD1 (5 bases). Germline V gene lookup returns CDR1 SEHNR and CDR2 FQNEAQ (reference sequence). This CDR3 is built from 14 residues. Trimming took off 3 bases at V and 1 base at J, with 9 bases between the two ends. The CDR3 region is CASSLGPSNTEAFF. The CDR3 DNA sequence: TGTGCCAGCAGCTTGGGACCTTCGAACACTGAAGCTTTCTTT. The full variable domain, its missing parts supplied by reference TRBV7-9 and TRBJ1-1, is DTGVSQNPRHKITKRGQNVTFRCDPISEHNRLYWYRQTLGQGPEFLTYFQNEAQLEKSRLLSDRFSAERPKGSFSTLEIQRTEQGDSAMYLCASSLGPSNTEAFFGQGTRLTVV.

CDR3 sequence (DNA): TGTGCCACCAGCGGCTCAGGGGGCCTTGAGCAGTTCTTC. This gives the protein CATSGSGGLEQFF. The chain has TRBV24-1 and TRBJ2-1, with 8 nucleotides matching TRBD1. There are 13 residues in the CDR3. Germline V gives CDR1 KGHDR, CDR2 SFDVKD. V was clipped by 7 bases and J by 9 bases; unmatched bases: 7.

V is TRBV7-2 and J is TRBJ2-7; tentatively, D is TRBD2 (6 bases). The CDR3 sequence is 15 residues long. Germline-derived CDR1 and CDR2 are SGHTA and FQGNSA. V lost 5 bases and J 0 bases, leaving 14 bases between the germline ends. The CDR3 protein is CASSVGGVGSYEQYF. CDR3 coding DNA: TGTGCCAGCAGCGTCGGCGGGGTGGGCTCCTACGAGCAGTACTTC.

J is TRBJ1-5 and V is TRBV24-1; 7 bases line up with TRBD1. The CDR3 has 15 amino acids. V lost 10 bases and J lost 2; bases outside the gene matches: 10. Germline V gives CDR1 KGHDR, CDR2 SFDVKD. CDR3 region: CATQQGGFGNQPQHF. DNA of the CDR3: TGTGCCACGCAGCAGGGGGGGTTTGGCAATCAGCCCCAGCATTTT.

The chain joins TRBV7-9 to TRBJ2-1, with D uncertain. The CDR3 is 13 amino acids. Germline-derived CDR1 and CDR2 are SEHNR and FQNEAQ (reference sequence). V dropped 5 bases and J dropped 5 bases, with 10 bases sitting between them. CDR3 in amino acids: CASSLDWNNEQFF. CDR3 nucleotide sequence: TGTGCCAGCAGCCTCGACTGGAACAATGAGCAGTTCTTC.

The rearrangement joins TRBV15 to TRBJ1-4; TRBD1 agrees at 7 bases. The V gene end was trimmed by 0 bases and the J gene end by 8 bases; junction bases not matched to a gene: 12. Germline V CDR1 and CDR2: LNHNV, YYDKDF (reference sequence). The CDR3 is made up of 17 amino acids. This CDR3 reads CATSRDPGQVVGEKLFF. As DNA, the CDR3 is TGTGCCACCAGCAGAGACCCCGGACAGGTTGTAGGGGAAAAACTGTTTTTT.

The genes are TRBV19 and TRBJ2-1; D uncertain. Between the trimmed V and J ends, which lost 6 bases and 3 bases, there was a span of 15 bases. The germline V gene has CDR1 LNHDA and CDR2 SQIVND (reference sequence). The CDR3 has 15 residues. The CDR3 reads CASSLGQTDYNEQFF. The CDR3 DNA sequence: TGTGCCAGTAGCTTGGGCCAGACCGACTACAATGAGCAGTTCTTC.

This clone was found once. This chain links TRBV6-5 with TRBJ1-3; D is perhaps TRBD1 (5 bases). The ends were cut back, 8 bases at V and 4 bases at J, with 12 bases in the middle. This CDR3 region has 13 residues. CDR1 is MNHEY and CDR2 is SVGAGI in the germline V gene. In DNA, the CDR3 is TGTGCCAGCGGCGGGGGGGGAGGAAACACCATATATTTT. Translated: CASGGGGGNTIYF.

The rearrangement uses TRBV5-1 and TRBJ2-5, with TRBD2 matching 8 bases. Germline CDR1 reads SGHRS; CDR2 reads YFSETQ. The ends lost 4 bases at V and 0 bases at J; junction bases unmatched: 5. The CDR3 is made up of 15 amino acids. The DNA for the CDR3 is TGCGCCAGCAGCCCGAAGGGACTAGACCAAGAGACCCAGTACTTC. This translates into CASSPKGLDQETQYF.

Here the CDR3 reads CASSGGRSSYEQYF. The CDR3 DNA reads as TGCGCCAGCAGTGGCGGGAGAAGCTCCTACGAGCAGTACTTC. This chain links TRBV10-2 with TRBJ2-7, with 7 positions matching TRBD2. The CDR3 spans 14 residues. V lost 4 bases to trimming and J lost 0 bases; unmatched junction nucleotides: 3. CDR1 is WSHSY and CDR2 is SAAADI in the germline V gene.

The V call is TRBV7-8, the J call TRBJ1-5; D unclear. The length of the CDR3 is 12 residues. The V end lost 3 bases, the J end lost 9 bases, and 9 bases lay between the germline ends. Germline V gene lookup returns CDR1 SGHVS and CDR2 FQNEAQ. CDR3 protein: CASSFWDRPQHF. The CDR3 DNA reads as TGTGCCAGCAGCTTTTGGGATAGGCCCCAGCATTTT.

The rearrangement uses TRBV19 and TRBJ1-1, with no clear D. V lost 9 bases, J lost 8 bases, and 25 bases lay in between. CDR3 length: 15 amino acids. The germline gives CDR1 LNHDA, CDR2 SQIVND (reference sequence). The CDR3 DNA follows: TGTGCCAGCGAATCGCTCGGAGAATCCTCATTGGAAGCTTTCTTT. Protein sequence: CASESLGESSLEAFF.

This chain connects TRBV2 to TRBJ1-5, with TRBD1 matching 7 bases. Germline V lookup: CDR1 SNHLY, CDR2 FYNNEI. The CDR3 extends over 13 amino acids. V was clipped by 6 bases and J by 4 bases; unmatched bases: 3. CDR3 coding DNA: TGTGCCAGCAGACGACAGGGAAATCAGCCCCAGCATTTT. Residues: CASRRQGNQPQHF.

This clone was counted a single time. The chain joins TRBV15 to TRBJ2-2; D unresolved. Looked up from germline, CDR1 is LNHNV and CDR2 is YYDKDF (reference sequence). Trimming left V 4 bases short and J 6 bases short, with 9 bases between. This CDR3 contains 13 residues. For the CDR3, the DNA is TGTGCCACCAGCAAGATAGCATCCGGGGAGCTGTTTTTT. This sequence encodes CATSKIASGELFF.

This chain joins TRBV7-9 and TRBJ2-7, with 8 bases identical to TRBD1. CDR1 is SEHNR, CDR2 FQNEAQ, per germline (reference sequence). The CDR3 contains 16 residues. The V gene end was trimmed by 3 bases and the J gene end by 0 bases; junction bases not matched to a gene: 7. DNA for the CDR3: TGTGCCAGCAGCTTTTCCGCAGGGGGCACCTCCTACGAGCAGTACTTC. It yields the protein CASSFSAGGTSYEQYF.